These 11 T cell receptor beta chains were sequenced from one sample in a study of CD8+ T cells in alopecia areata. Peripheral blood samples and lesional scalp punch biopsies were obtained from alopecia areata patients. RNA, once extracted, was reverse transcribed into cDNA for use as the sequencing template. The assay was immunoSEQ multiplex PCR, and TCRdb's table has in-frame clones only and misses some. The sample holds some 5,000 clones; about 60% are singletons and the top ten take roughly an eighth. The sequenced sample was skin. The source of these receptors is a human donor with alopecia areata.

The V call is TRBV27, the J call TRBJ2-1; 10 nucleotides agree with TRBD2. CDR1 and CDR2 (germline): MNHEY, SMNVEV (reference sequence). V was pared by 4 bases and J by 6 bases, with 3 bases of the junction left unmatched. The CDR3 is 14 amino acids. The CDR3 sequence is CASSSTSGTNEQFF. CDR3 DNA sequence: TGTGCCAGCAGTTCCACTAGCGGGACCAATGAGCAGTTCTTC.

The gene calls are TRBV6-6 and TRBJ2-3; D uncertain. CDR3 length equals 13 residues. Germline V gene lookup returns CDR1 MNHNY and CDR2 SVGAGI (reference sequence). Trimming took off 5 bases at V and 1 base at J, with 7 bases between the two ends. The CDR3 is CASSKRGTDTQYF. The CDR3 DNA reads TGTGCCAGCAGTAAACGTGGCACAGATACGCAGTATTTT.

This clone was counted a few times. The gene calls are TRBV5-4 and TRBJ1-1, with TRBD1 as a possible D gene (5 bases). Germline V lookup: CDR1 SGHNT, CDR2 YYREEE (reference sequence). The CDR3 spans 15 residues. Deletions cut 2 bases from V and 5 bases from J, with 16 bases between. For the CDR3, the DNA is TGTGCCAGCAGCTTCAGGGACGTCGTTCGAACTGAAGCTTTCTTT. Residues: CASSFRDVVRTEAFF. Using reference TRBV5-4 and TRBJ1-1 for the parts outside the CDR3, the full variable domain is ETGVTQSPTHLIKTRGQQVTLRCSSQSGHNTVSWYQQALGQGPQFIFQYYREEENGRGNFPPRFSGLQFPNYSSELNVNALELDDSALYLCASSFRDVVRTEAFFGQGTRLTVV.

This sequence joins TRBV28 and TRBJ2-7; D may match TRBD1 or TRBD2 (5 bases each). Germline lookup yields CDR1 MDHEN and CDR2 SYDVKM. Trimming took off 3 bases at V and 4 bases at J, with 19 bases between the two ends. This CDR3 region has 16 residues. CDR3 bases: TGTGCCAGCAGTTTCTCTCATAGGGCAGGGAGTTACGAGCAGTACTTC. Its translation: CASSFSHRAGSYEQYF.

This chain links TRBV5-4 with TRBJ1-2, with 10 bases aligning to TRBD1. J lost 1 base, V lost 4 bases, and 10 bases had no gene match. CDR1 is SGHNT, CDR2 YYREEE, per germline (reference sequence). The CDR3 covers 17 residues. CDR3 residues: CASSQPGTGDFNYGYTF. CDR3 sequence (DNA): TGTGCCAGCAGCCAACCCGGGACAGGGGACTTTAACTATGGCTACACCTTC.

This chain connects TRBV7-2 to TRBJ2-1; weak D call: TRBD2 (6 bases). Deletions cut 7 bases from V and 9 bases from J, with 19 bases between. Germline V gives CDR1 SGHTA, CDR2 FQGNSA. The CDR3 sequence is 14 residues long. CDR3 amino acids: CASTEGLAPGEQFF. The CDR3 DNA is TGTGCCAGCACAGAGGGGCTAGCGCCGGGTGAGCAGTTCTTC.

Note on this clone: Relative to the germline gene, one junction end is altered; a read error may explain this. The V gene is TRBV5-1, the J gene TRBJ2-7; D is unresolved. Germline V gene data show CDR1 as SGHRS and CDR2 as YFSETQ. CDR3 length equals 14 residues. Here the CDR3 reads CASSLVGLFYEQYF. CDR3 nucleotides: TGTGCCAGCAGCTTGGTTGGCCTTTTCTACGAGCAGTACTTC.

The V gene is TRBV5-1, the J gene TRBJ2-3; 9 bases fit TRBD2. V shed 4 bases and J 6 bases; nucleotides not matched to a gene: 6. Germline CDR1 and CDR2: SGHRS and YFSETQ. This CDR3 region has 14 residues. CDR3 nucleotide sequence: TGCGCCAGCAGCCCGGGACTAGCTCAGGATACGCAGTATTTT. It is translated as CASSPGLAQDTQYF.

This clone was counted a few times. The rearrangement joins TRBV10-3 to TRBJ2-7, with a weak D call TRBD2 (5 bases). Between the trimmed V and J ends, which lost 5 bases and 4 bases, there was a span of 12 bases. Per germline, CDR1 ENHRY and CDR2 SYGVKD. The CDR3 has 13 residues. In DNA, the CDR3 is TGTGCCATCAGTAACGGACTGAGATACGAGCAGTACTTC. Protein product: CAISNGLRYEQYF.

The CDR3 DNA reads as TGTGCCAGCAGTTTCCACTTAGCTTTCCTCTCCTACGAGCAGTACTTC. Translating gives CASSFHLAFLSYEQYF. This chain uses TRBV28 with TRBJ2-7, with D hard to call. CDR3 length: 16 residues. The germline V gene encodes CDR1 MDHEN and CDR2 SYDVKM. Trimming removed 3 bases from V and 0 bases from J, with 15 bases in between.

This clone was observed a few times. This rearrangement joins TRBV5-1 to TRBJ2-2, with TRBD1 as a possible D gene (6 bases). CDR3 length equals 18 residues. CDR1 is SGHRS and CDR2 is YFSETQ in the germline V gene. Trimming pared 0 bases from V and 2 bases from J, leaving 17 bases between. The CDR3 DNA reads TGCGCCAGCAGCTTGGAGGGTTGGGACATCGGAAACACCGGGGAGCTGTTTTTT. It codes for CASSLEGWDIGNTGELFF.